The following is a TCR beta chain sequence with its context. What it recognizes is unknown. As for time point: week 47, end of study. A single vaccine dose contained 300 ug of mutant IDH1 20-mer peptide, and topical imiquimod was used with it. Donors harbored newly found WHO grade 3 or 4 IDH1-mutant, ATRX-lost astrocytomas. TCRdb's table, derived via immunoSEQ multiplex PCR, lists solely in-frame clones and lacks some. The repertoire holds approximately 80,000 clones, with approximately 75% as singletons. The data derive from a study of a mutant IDH1 vaccine in newly diagnosed glioma. Study information: The sex distribution of treated patients was 62.5% male and roughly 38% female, with a mean age of around 40 years. It was at week 35 that visit V12 occurred, and at week 47 that visit V13 did. Every participant had undergone radiotherapy, temozolomide, or both before, and most underwent both.

Germline V gene data show CDR1 as MNHEY and CDR2 as SMNVEV (reference sequence). The CDR3 loop spans 13 amino acids. V was shortened by 3 bases and J by 2 bases, with 7 bases between the two germline ends. The source was PBMCs, collected from a glioma patient whose treatment included an IDH1 peptide vaccine. This TCR came from a man aged 40-55 years with glioma. The chain carries TRBV27 and TRBJ1-2; TRBD1 is a possible D gene (5 bases). The CDR3 DNA follows: TGTGCCAGCAGTTTGTGGGGGAACTATGGCTACACCTTC. It codes for CASSLWGNYGYTF.